This TCR beta chain was recorded in a study of cytomegalovirus exposure and HLA in healthy donors. Study information: The 110 or so validation repertoires used a platform that matched the one used for the approximately 700 first-cohort repertoires, as a later analysis reported.

Assay used: immunoSEQ multiplex PCR; TCRdb lists only in-frame clones, some missing. The profile shows under 150,000 clones, 70% to 90% of them singletons. The V gene's germline CDR1 is MNHEY and CDR2 SVGAGI. V was cut by 2 bases and J by 8 bases, with 15 bases left in between. There are 15 residues in the CDR3. Sequences were obtained from PBMCs. This receptor was taken from a man younger than 30 in good health and CMV-seropositive. The chain is built from TRBV6-5 and TRBJ1-4; D may be TRBD1 (6 bases). CDR3 in amino acids: CASSYRGAGIEKLFF. The CDR3 nucleotides read TGTGCCAGCAGTTACCGGGGGGCGGGGATCGAAAAACTGTTTTTT.